A selection of T cell receptor beta chains follows, all from one sample in a study of regulatory T cells in long-lasting Graves disease. TCRdb reprocessed the multiplex PCR reads with MiXCR, giving one entry per CDR3 protein. Counted here are approximately 560,000 distinct CDR3 sequences, 15% to 20% occurring once; the ten biggest clones make up 9.5% to 15%. The same data also contributed to another study, on T cells in Graves' hyperthyroidism and ophthalmopathy.

The sequenced sample was peripheral blood mononuclear cells (PBMCs), obtained at new diagnosis, from a patient treated with antithyroid drugs. These receptors were taken from a man younger than 30 with Graves disease. The CDR3 runs from the conserved cysteine through the conserved F or W. D genes are given only for firm matches. Clone size is stated in some rows and not others, as once, few, many or a class when expanded.

cdr3_aa: CATKTGGGNIQYF; v_call: TRBV2; clone_size: many; d_call: TRBD1
cdr3_aa: CASSLDPVPTNEKLFF; v_call: TRBV28; clone_size: few; d_call: -
cdr3_aa: CASSGTVAYEQYF; v_call: TRBV18; clone_size: many; d_call: -
cdr3_aa: CSVMTSGIDEQFF; v_call: TRBV29-1; clone_size: many; d_call: TRBD2
cdr3_aa: CASSLNSGTGLDEQYF; v_call: TRBV7-9; clone_size: few; d_call: TRBD1
cdr3_aa: CASSQVPHEQYF; v_call: TRBV3-1; clone_size: -; d_call: -
cdr3_aa: CSVASGGGEQYF; v_call: TRBV29-1; clone_size: few; d_call: -
cdr3_aa: CASSLGPGGDQPQHF; v_call: TRBV28; clone_size: many; d_call: -
cdr3_aa: CASSVGEGGQPQHF; v_call: TRBV9; clone_size: few; d_call: -
cdr3_aa: CASSGPLSYEQYF; v_call: TRBV12-3/TRBV12-4; clone_size: many; d_call: -
cdr3_aa: CASSSAGRNNEQFF; v_call: TRBV5-4; clone_size: -; d_call: -
cdr3_aa: CSARDRQESYEQYF; v_call: TRBV20-1; clone_size: many; d_call: -
cdr3_aa: CASSTPGQGSEQYF; v_call: TRBV28; clone_size: many; d_call: TRBD1
cdr3_aa: CASSLPGRVDSPLHF; v_call: TRBV5-4; clone_size: -; d_call: -
cdr3_aa: CASSLDTDNEQFF; v_call: TRBV12-3/TRBV12-4; clone_size: many; d_call: -
cdr3_aa: CATSRESPELYEQYF; v_call: TRBV15; clone_size: once; d_call: -
cdr3_aa: CASSLARLTGELFF; v_call: TRBV12-3/TRBV12-4; clone_size: many; d_call: -
cdr3_aa: CAISESNKPSSETQYF; v_call: TRBV10-3; clone_size: -; d_call: -
cdr3_aa: CSAREPGQEYNEQFF; v_call: TRBV20-1; clone_size: few; d_call: TRBD1
cdr3_aa: CASSFFMTNEKLFF; v_call: TRBV7-9; clone_size: -; d_call: -
cdr3_aa: CATSDRATGVHQPQHF; v_call: TRBV24-1; clone_size: few; d_call: TRBD1
cdr3_aa: CSVHVPNYGYTF; v_call: TRBV29-1; clone_size: few; d_call: -
cdr3_aa: CASSLAVWGDSGANVLTF; v_call: TRBV5-1; clone_size: -; d_call: -
cdr3_aa: CSAGFATNEKLFF; v_call: TRBV29-1; clone_size: -; d_call: -
cdr3_aa: CASSYIGGGNEQFF; v_call: TRBV5-1; clone_size: many; d_call: TRBD2
cdr3_aa: CSVEAGAVNTEAFF; v_call: TRBV29-1; clone_size: -; d_call: -
cdr3_aa: CASSQDRVGSRTEAFF; v_call: TRBV4-1; clone_size: few; d_call: -
cdr3_aa: CSVEERTSGRRYQETQYF; v_call: TRBV29-1; clone_size: -; d_call: TRBD2
cdr3_aa: CASSQNRVGNTEAFF; v_call: TRBV4-1; clone_size: -; d_call: -
cdr3_aa: CASSLVGRGDTQYF; v_call: TRBV5-4; clone_size: many; d_call: -
cdr3_aa: CASGGRTYEQYF; v_call: TRBV3-1; clone_size: -; d_call: -
cdr3_aa: CASSSLTLLDGYNEQFF; v_call: TRBV11-3; clone_size: few; d_call: -
cdr3_aa: CASRSNPREPTQISSGNTIYF; v_call: TRBV19; clone_size: few; d_call: -
cdr3_aa: CSARPQRQGGQPQHF; v_call: TRBV20-1; clone_size: few; d_call: TRBD1
cdr3_aa: CSARDTAGRETQYF; v_call: TRBV20-1; clone_size: few; d_call: -
cdr3_aa: CASSLGRDRVYQPQHF; v_call: TRBV5-5; clone_size: few; d_call: TRBD1
cdr3_aa: CASKRDSMNTEAFF; v_call: TRBV2; clone_size: many; d_call: TRBD1
cdr3_aa: CASNPDVGNQPQHF; v_call: TRBV2; clone_size: many; d_call: -
cdr3_aa: CASSERERDLPYEQYF; v_call: TRBV6-1; clone_size: many; d_call: TRBD2
cdr3_aa: CASSLRGRTEAFF; v_call: TRBV12-3/TRBV12-4; clone_size: many; d_call: TRBD1
cdr3_aa: CASSSPGVPNGELFF; v_call: TRBV18; clone_size: many; d_call: -
cdr3_aa: CASSLRRENTEAFF; v_call: TRBV27; clone_size: -; d_call: -
cdr3_aa: CASSPALGYGYTF; v_call: TRBV5-5; clone_size: -; d_call: -
cdr3_aa: CASSLLPSGLYNEQFF; v_call: TRBV7-3; clone_size: few; d_call: TRBD2
cdr3_aa: CSARGGTQPQHF; v_call: TRBV20-1; clone_size: -; d_call: -
cdr3_aa: CASSPASASSYEQYF; v_call: TRBV4-1; clone_size: -; d_call: -
cdr3_aa: CASSLASGSRSGELFF; v_call: TRBV5-1; clone_size: few; d_call: TRBD2
cdr3_aa: CASSYSGQTDYGYTF; v_call: TRBV6-5; clone_size: -; d_call: -
cdr3_aa: CASSLYIIGTRITGELFF; v_call: TRBV3-1; clone_size: many; d_call: TRBD2
cdr3_aa: CASSLGQGNSGYTF; v_call: TRBV12-3/TRBV12-4; clone_size: few; d_call: TRBD1
cdr3_aa: CASSLITSYEQYF; v_call: TRBV5-4; clone_size: -; d_call: -
cdr3_aa: CASSPRTANQPQHF; v_call: TRBV27; clone_size: many; d_call: -
cdr3_aa: CASSSTTGTPTYEQYF; v_call: TRBV7-9; clone_size: -; d_call: -
cdr3_aa: CAISAPGQGARGYTF; v_call: TRBV10-3; clone_size: -; d_call: TRBD1
cdr3_aa: CASSPRPGGEQYF; v_call: TRBV6-1; clone_size: many; d_call: -
cdr3_aa: CASSPRASGVSTDTQYF; v_call: TRBV4-1; clone_size: few; d_call: TRBD2
cdr3_aa: CASSPLGQEEKLFF; v_call: TRBV11-1; clone_size: many; d_call: -
cdr3_aa: CASSVRAGGYQETQYF; v_call: TRBV9; clone_size: many; d_call: TRBD2
cdr3_aa: CASSLVRVGDSDYGYTF; v_call: TRBV13; clone_size: many; d_call: TRBD1
cdr3_aa: CASSSLDRGGKETQYF; v_call: TRBV7-3; clone_size: many; d_call: TRBD1